A single sample gave rise to the 2 T cell receptor beta chains below, sequenced in a study of a mutant IDH1 vaccine in newly diagnosed glioma. These receptors are not linked to any known antigen. Data came from immunoSEQ multiplex PCR; TCRdb stores just in-frame clones and leaves some out. The table includes roughly 49,000 clones, around 92% detected once. The sample's time point: week 35, safety follow-up. What each vaccine dose contained was 300 ug of mutant IDH1 20-mer peptide, accompanied by topical imiquimod. The material sequenced was PBMCs, taken from a glioma patient whose treatment included an IDH1 peptide vaccine. These receptors were taken from a middle-aged man with glioma.

The chain recombines TRBV27 with TRBJ1-2, with 9 nucleotides matching TRBD1. This CDR3 has 15 amino acids. V dropped 6 bases and J dropped 2; count of bases not matched to a gene: 7. CDR1 and CDR2 from the germline V gene are MNHEY and SMNVEV (reference sequence). The CDR3 DNA reads as TGTGCCAGCAGATTCTCCGGGACAGGGAACTATGGCTACACCTTC. Translated: CASRFSGTGNYGYTF.

The chain carries TRBV2 and TRBJ2-5; 8 bases are shared with TRBD1. V was clipped by 6 bases and J by 4 bases; unmatched bases: 4. CDR3 size: 13 residues. The germline gives CDR1 SNHLY, CDR2 FYNNEI. CDR3 residues: CASSQDRGETQYF. The CDR3 coding sequence is TGTGCCAGCAGCCAAGACAGGGGAGAGACCCAGTACTTC.